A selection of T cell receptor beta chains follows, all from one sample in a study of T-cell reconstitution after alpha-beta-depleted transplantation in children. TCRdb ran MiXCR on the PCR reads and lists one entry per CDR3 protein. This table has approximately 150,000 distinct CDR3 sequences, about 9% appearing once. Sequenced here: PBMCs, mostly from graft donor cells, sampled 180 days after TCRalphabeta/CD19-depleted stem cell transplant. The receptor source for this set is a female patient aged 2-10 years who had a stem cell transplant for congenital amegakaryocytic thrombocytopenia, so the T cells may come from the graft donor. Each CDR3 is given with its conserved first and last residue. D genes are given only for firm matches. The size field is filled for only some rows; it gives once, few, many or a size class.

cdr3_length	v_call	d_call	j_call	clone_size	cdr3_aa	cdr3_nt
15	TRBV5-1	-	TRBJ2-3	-	CASSSGTVGTDTQYF	TGCGCCAGCAGCTCGGGGACCGTGGGAACAGATACGCAGTATTTT
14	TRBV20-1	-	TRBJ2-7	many	CSARDGRDLYEQYF	TGCAGTGCTAGAGATGGAAGGGATCTCTACGAGCAGTACTTC
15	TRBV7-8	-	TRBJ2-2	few	CASSPGHRNTGELFF	TGTGCCAGCAGCCCGGGACACCGGAACACCGGGGAGCTGTTTTTT
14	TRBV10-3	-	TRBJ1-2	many	CAISEFEENYGYTF	TGTGCCATCAGTGAATTTGAGGAAAACTATGGCTACACCTTC
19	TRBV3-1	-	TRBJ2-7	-	CASWGRRGQGPSGSYEQYF	TGTGCCAGCTGGGGGCGGAGGGGACAGGGGCCTAGCGGGAGCTACGAGCAGTACTTC
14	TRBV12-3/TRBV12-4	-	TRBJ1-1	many	CASSDGGSETEAFF	TGTGCCAGCAGTGACGGAGGTTCAGAGACTGAAGCTTTCTTT
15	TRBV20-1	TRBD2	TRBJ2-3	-	CSASPGLAVSDTQYF	TGCAGTGCTTCCCCGGGACTAGCTGTCTCAGATACGCAGTATTTT
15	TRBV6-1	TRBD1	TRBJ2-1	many	CASRETGFSYNEQFF	TGTGCCAGCAGGGAGACAGGGTTCTCCTACAATGAGCAGTTCTTC
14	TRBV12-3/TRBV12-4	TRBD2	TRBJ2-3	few	CASSILAGTDTQYF	TGTGCCAGCAGTATACTAGCGGGCACAGATACGCAGTATTTT
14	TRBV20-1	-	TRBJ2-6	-	CSARHSSGANVLTF	TGCAGTGCTAGACATAGCTCTGGGGCCAACGTCCTGACTTTC
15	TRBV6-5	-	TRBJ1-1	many	CATRPQTGLNTEAFF	TGTGCCACCCGACCCCAGACAGGCCTGAACACTGAAGCTTTCTTT